This TCR beta chain was documented in a study of blood T cell repertoires in COVID-19. Some clones are missing from TCRdb's copy, which holds only in-frame ones; the method was immunoSEQ multiplex PCR. Of about 47,000 clones listed, about 80% are singletons. The sequenced material came from peripheral blood. The TCR was taken from a man between 70 and 80 years old with active COVID-19.

CDR3 residues: CASSRGQWNSNQPQHF. Written as DNA, the CDR3 is TGTGCCAGTAGTAGAGGACAGTGGAATAGCAATCAGCCCCAGCATTTT. The rearrangement uses TRBV19 and TRBJ1-5, with D perhaps matching TRBD1 (6 bases). Trimming removed 4 bases from V and 0 bases from J, with 13 bases in between. Germline-derived CDR1 and CDR2 are LNHDA and SQIVND (reference sequence). The CDR3 extends over 16 amino acids.